This T cell receptor beta chain was observed in a study of cytomegalovirus exposure and HLA in healthy donors. In the case of this clone: Its target is unknown.

The donors belonged to the approximately 120-subject validation cohort, separate from the approximately 700-subject first cohort. This CDR3 spans 15 amino acids. CDR1 and CDR2 (germline): MNHNS, SASEGT. V dropped 3 bases and J dropped 5; count of bases not matched to a gene: 8. TCRdb's copy holds only in-frame clones and misses some; the assay was immunoSEQ multiplex PCR. The sample has some 72,000 clones, about 96% seen once. Findings and limits, study-wide: Per published reports, the classifier diagnosed cytomegalovirus status with high specificity and sensitivity.

Sequenced input: PBMCs. This clonotype was obtained from a man younger than 35 in good health and CMV-seropositive. The chain has TRBV6-1 and TRBJ2-3; 7 bases map to TRBD2. CDR3 protein: CASSDDLADQDTQYF. Here the CDR3 DNA reads TGTGCCAGCAGTGACGACCTAGCGGACCAAGATACGCAGTATTTT.